The rows below give T cell receptor beta chains drawn from one sample of a study of blood T cells in healthy people across ages. TCRdb reprocessed the 5' RACE reads with MiXCR, giving one entry per CDR3 protein. This sample has approximately 1,100,000 distinct CDR3 sequences, with under 55% found just once. Sequenced input: blood. All receptors come from a woman aged 55 to 70 in good health. CDR3s include the opening cysteine and the closing phenylalanine or tryptophan. A D gene is named only where the DNA matches it firmly. The size entry is marked missing in some rows and otherwise reads once, few, many or a size class.

v_call	clone_size	j_call	d_call	cdr3_aa	cdr3_nt
TRBV9	-	TRBJ2-7	TRBD2	CASSVDPGLAGGSYEQYF	TGTGCCAGCAGCGTAGATCCGGGACTAGCGGGAGGATCGTACGAGCAGTACTTC
TRBV11-2	-	TRBJ2-5	-	CASSLSPGEWETQYF	TGTGCCAGCAGCTTATCCCCAGGGGAGTGGGAGACCCAGTACTTC
TRBV14	-	TRBJ1-6	-	CASRLANSYNSPLHF	TGTGCCAGCAGACTTGCGAACTCCTATAATTCACCCCTCCACTTT
TRBV7-9	few	TRBJ2-7	TRBD2	CASSPPGLATSYEQYF	TGTGCCAGCAGCCCCCCGGGACTAGCGACCTCCTACGAGCAGTACTTC
TRBV28	-	TRBJ2-3	-	CASTPFISGQLTDTQYF	TGTGCCAGCACCCCCTTTATATCCGGACAGCTCACAGATACGCAGTATTTT
TRBV6-5	-	TRBJ2-1	-	CASSYQGVNEQFF	TGTGCCAGCAGTTATCAGGGAGTCAATGAGCAGTTCTTC
TRBV27	once	TRBJ2-7	TRBD2	CASSLHGRVFLEQYF	TGTGCCAGCAGTTTACACGGGAGGGTGTTCCTCGAGCAGTACTTC
TRBV4-1	few	TRBJ2-2	-	CASSRGYTGELFF	TGCGCCAGCAGCCGAGGCTACACCGGGGAGCTGTTTTTT
TRBV4-1	-	TRBJ2-2	-	CASSQTGSGTGELFF	TGCGCCAGCAGCCAAACAGGGTCGGGCACCGGGGAGCTGTTTTTT
TRBV20-1	-	TRBJ1-6	-	CSAVRGLNSPLHF	TGCAGTGCTGTCCGAGGGCTTAATTCACCCCTCCACTTT
TRBV11-2	-	TRBJ1-4	-	CASRPSGVNEKLFF	TGTGCCAGCAGACCCTCAGGGGTTAATGAAAAACTGTTTTTT
TRBV20-1	-	TRBJ1-1	-	CSATPRNTEAFF	TGCAGTGCTACGCCCCGCAACACTGAAGCTTTCTTT
TRBV21-1	-	TRBJ2-7	-	CASSKDQGASSYELYF	TGTGCCAGCAGCAAAGACCAAGGGGCTTCCTCCTACGAGCTGTACTTC
TRBV6-1	-	TRBJ2-4	TRBD2	CASRQRTGTSGTLAKNIQYF	TGTGCCAGCAGGCAAAGGACCGGGACTAGCGGAACCCTAGCCAAAAACATTCAGTACTTC
TRBV6-6	many	TRBJ2-5	-	CASSYLIETQYF	TGTGCCAGCAGTTACCTCATAGAGACCCAGTACTTC
TRBV11-2	-	TRBJ2-3	TRBD2	CASSPQGRGRGLDTQYF	TGTGCCAGCAGCCCCCAGGGCCGCGGGAGGGGATTAGATACGCAGTATTTT
TRBV18	-	TRBJ2-1	-	CASSQLAVSYNEQFF	TGTGCCAGCTCACAACTAGCCGTCTCCTACAATGAGCAGTTCTTC
TRBV25-1	-	TRBJ2-7	TRBD1	CASSEWDSRSYEQYF	TGTGCCAGCAGTGAATGGGACAGCCGCTCCTACGAGCAGTACTTC
TRBV11-2	-	TRBJ2-5	TRBD2	CASTQISLAESQETQYF	TGTGCCAGCACCCAGATTAGCCTAGCGGAGAGCCAAGAGACCCAGTACTTC
TRBV20-1	-	TRBJ2-7	-	CSARDTTGPDYEQYF	TGCAGTGCTAGAGATACCACAGGGCCGGACTACGAGCAGTACTTC
TRBV12-3/TRBV12-4	-	TRBJ1-2	TRBD1	CASSLPTGVNYGYTF	TGTGCCAGCAGTTTGCCTACAGGGGTGAACTATGGCTACACCTTC
TRBV6-1	once	TRBJ1-4	TRBD1	CASSERDREEKLFF	TGTGCCAGCAGTGAAAGGGACAGGGAGGAAAAACTGTTTTTT
TRBV27	few	TRBJ2-6	-	CASTPGHSGANVLTF	TGTGCCAGCACCCCGGGGCACTCGGGGGCCAACGTCCTGACTTTC
TRBV10-3	few	TRBJ2-5	-	CAISHKEGLETQYF	TGTGCCATCAGCCACAAGGAGGGATTAGAGACCCAGTACTTC
TRBV25-1	once	TRBJ2-7	TRBD1	CASSDRDRGPYEQYF	TGTGCCAGCAGTGACCGGGACAGGGGGCCCTACGAGCAGTACTTC
TRBV27	-	TRBJ1-2	-	CASSSRASGYTF	TGTGCCAGCAGTTCTCGGGCGAGTGGCTACACCTTC
TRBV27	-	TRBJ1-4	-	CAGSSFGRDGEKLFF	TGTGCCGGCAGTTCCTTCGGCAGGGATGGTGAAAAACTGTTTTTT